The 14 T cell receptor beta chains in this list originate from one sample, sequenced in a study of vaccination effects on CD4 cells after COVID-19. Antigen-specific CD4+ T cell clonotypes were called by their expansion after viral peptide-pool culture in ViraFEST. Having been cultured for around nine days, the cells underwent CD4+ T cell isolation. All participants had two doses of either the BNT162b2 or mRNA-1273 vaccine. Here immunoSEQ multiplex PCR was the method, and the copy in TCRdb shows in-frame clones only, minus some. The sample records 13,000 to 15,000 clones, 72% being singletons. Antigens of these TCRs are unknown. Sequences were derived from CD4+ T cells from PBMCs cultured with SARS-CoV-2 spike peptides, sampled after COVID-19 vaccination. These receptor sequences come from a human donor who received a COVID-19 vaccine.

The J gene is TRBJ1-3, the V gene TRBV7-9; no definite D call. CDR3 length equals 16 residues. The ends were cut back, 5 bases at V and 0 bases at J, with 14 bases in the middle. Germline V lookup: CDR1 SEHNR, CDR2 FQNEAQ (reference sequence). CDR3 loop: CASSHHYTISGNTIYF. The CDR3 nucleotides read TGTGCCAGCAGCCACCACTACACCATCTCTGGAAACACCATATATTTT.

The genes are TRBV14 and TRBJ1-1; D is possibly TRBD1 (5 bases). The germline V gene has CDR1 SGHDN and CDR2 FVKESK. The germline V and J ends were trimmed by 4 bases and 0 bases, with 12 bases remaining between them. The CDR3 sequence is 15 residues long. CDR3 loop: CASSPVGALNTEAFF. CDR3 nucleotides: TGTGCCAGCAGCCCTGTTGGGGCTCTGAACACTGAAGCTTTCTTT.

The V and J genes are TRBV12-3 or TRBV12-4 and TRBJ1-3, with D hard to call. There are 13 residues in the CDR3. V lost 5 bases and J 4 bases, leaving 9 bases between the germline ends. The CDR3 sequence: CASSPRTGNTIYF. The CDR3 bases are TGTGCCAGCAGTCCTCGAACGGGAAACACCATATATTTT.

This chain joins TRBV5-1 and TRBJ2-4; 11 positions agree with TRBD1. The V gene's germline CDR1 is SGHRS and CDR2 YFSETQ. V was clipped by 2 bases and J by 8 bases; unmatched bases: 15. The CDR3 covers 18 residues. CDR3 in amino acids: CASSLPLVGTGGLDIQYF. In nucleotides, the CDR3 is TGCGCCAGCAGCTTACCCCTCGTGGGGACAGGGGGTCTAGACATTCAGTACTTC.

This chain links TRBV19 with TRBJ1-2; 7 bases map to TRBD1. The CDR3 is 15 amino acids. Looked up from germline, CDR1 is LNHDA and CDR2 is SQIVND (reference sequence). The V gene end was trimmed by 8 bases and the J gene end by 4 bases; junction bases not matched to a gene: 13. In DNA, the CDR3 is TGTGCCAGTTCTAGGGGGCGGCGGCCTAGCTATGGCTACACCTTC. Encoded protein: CASSRGRRPSYGYTF.

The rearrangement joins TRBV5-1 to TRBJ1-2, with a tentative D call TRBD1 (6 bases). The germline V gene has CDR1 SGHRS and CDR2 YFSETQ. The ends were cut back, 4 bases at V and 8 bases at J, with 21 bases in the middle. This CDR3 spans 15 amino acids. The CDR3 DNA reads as TGCGCCAGCAGCGCCGCCGTGGGGGGGGCGCGAGGCTACACCTTC. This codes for CASSAAVGGARGYTF. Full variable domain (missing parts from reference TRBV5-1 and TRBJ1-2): KAGVTQTPRYLIKTRGQQVTLSCSPISGHRSVSWYQQTPGQGLQFLFEYFSETQRNKGNFPGRFSGRQFSNSRSEMNVSTLELGDSALYLCASSAAVGGARGYTFGSGTRLTVV.

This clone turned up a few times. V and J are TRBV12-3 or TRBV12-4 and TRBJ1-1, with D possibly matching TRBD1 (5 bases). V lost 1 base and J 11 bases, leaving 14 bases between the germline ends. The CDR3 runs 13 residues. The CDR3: CASSLVRARGAFF. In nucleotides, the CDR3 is TGTGCCAGCAGTTTAGTTCGGGCCCGGGGGGCTTTCTTT.

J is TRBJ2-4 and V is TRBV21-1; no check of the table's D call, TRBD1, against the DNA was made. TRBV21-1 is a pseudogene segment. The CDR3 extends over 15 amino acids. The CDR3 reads CASSLEQAAKNIQYF. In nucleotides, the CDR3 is TGTGCCAGCAGCTTGGAACAGGCAGCCAAAAACATTCAGTACTTC.

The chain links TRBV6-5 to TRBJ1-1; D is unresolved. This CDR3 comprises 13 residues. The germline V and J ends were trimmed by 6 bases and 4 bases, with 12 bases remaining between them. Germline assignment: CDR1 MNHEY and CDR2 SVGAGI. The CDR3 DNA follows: TGTGCCAGCAGCCCCCGCGGGTCCACTGAAGCTTTCTTT. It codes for CASSPRGSTEAFF.

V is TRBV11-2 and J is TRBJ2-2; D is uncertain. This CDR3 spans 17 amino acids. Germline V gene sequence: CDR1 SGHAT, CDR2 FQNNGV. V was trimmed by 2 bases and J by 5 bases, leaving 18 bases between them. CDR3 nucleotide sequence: TGTGCCAGCAGCTTACCATCGGTTCAGATTTTAACCGGGGAGCTGTTTTTT. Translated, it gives CASSLPSVQILTGELFF.

The CDR3 protein is CASSTMSGVSTDTQYF. As DNA, the CDR3 is TGTGCCAGCAGCACAATGAGCGGGGTTAGCACAGATACGCAGTATTTT. The chain couples TRBV7-2 to TRBJ2-3, with 7 nucleotides matching TRBD2. V gave up 5 bases and J gave up 0 bases; unmatched junction bases: 8. CDR1 and CDR2 from the germline V gene are SGHTA and FQGNSA. The CDR3 runs to 16 residues.

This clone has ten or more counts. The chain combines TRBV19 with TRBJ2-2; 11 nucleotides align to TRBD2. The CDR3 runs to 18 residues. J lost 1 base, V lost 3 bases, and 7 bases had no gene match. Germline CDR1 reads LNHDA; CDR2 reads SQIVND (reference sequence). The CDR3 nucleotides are TGTGCCAGTAGTATCCACCTAGCGGGGGGTTTGAACACCGGGGAGCTGTTTTTT. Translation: CASSIHLAGGLNTGELFF.

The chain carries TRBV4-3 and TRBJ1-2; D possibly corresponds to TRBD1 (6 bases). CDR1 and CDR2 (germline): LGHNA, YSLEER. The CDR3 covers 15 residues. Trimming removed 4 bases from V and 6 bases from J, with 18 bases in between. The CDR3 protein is CASSRDRAGVNGYTF. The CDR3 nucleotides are TGCGCCAGCAGCCGAGACCGAGCAGGGGTAAATGGCTACACCTTC.

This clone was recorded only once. CDR3 loop: CASSPFGPSSYNEQFF. Here the CDR3 DNA reads TGTGCCAGCTCACCATTTGGGCCGAGCTCCTACAATGAGCAGTTCTTC. The chain carries TRBV18 and TRBJ2-1, with D uncertain. CDR3 size: 16 residues. V was clipped by 2 bases and J by 0 bases, with 11 bases between them. Germline assignment: CDR1 KGHSH and CDR2 LQKENI.